The 28 T cell receptor beta chains presented below share a single source sample, sequenced in a study of blood T cell repertoires in COVID-19. TCRdb's copy holds only in-frame clones and misses some; the assay was immunoSEQ multiplex PCR. The sample has about half a million clones, 80% to 90% seen once. The source material was peripheral blood. Receptor source: a human donor in a cohort sampled during active COVID-19.

The V call is TRBV6-5, the J call TRBJ2-5; a weak D match, TRBD1 (6 bases). Germline-derived CDR1 and CDR2 are MNHEY and SVGAGI. This CDR3 has 15 residues. V was trimmed by 5 bases and J by 1 base, leaving 14 bases between them. CDR3 loop: CASSLHPTGQETQYF. CDR3 nucleotides: TGTGCCAGCAGTCTCCACCCGACAGGCCAAGAGACCCAGTACTTC.

The CDR3 coding sequence is TGTGCCAGCAGCTTACTCGGACAGGGGTTGAGGAAGACTGAAGCTTTCTTT. Its protein product is CASSLLGQGLRKTEAFF. The chain has TRBV7-9 and TRBJ1-1; the match to TRBD1 covers 9 bases. CDR1 is SEHNR and CDR2 is FQNEAQ in the germline V gene (reference sequence). After removal of 2 bases from V and 5 bases from J, the junction contained 12 bases not matched to a gene. This CDR3 has 17 amino acids.

This chain joins TRBV4-3 and TRBJ1-2, with D uncertain. This CDR3 region has 13 residues. Germline values: CDR1 LGHNA, CDR2 YSLEER. Trimming cost V 6 bases and J 0 bases, with 8 bases left between them. The chain's CDR3 is CASSQRANYGYTF. CDR3 sequence (DNA): TGCGCCAGCAGTCAGAGGGCTAACTATGGCTACACCTTC.

The genes are TRBV6-5 and TRBJ2-3; 13 nucleotides align to TRBD2. The CDR3 is 15 amino acids. Germline V gene lookup returns CDR1 MNHEY and CDR2 SVGAGI. Germline trimming cut 7 bases from V and 2 bases from J; bases unmatched to any gene: 3. CDR3 sequence: CASKGLAGHTDTQYF. CDR3 sequence (DNA): TGTGCCAGCAAGGGACTAGCGGGGCACACAGATACGCAGTATTTT.

V is TRBV28 and J is TRBJ2-7; TRBD2 matches at 14 bases. The V gene's germline CDR1 is MDHEN and CDR2 SYDVKM. V lost 7 bases to trimming and J lost 9 bases; unmatched junction nucleotides: 8. CDR3 length: 14 amino acids. CDR3 residues: CASMAGLAGVAQYF. The CDR3 DNA follows: TGTGCCAGCATGGCGGGACTAGCGGGAGTCGCGCAGTACTTC.

V and J are TRBV5-4 and TRBJ2-6; D possibly corresponds to TRBD1 (7 bases). CDR1 and CDR2 from the germline V gene are SGHNT and YYREEE (reference sequence). The CDR3 runs 15 residues. Trimming removed 5 bases at V and 4 bases at J, with 13 bases between. The CDR3, as DNA: TGTGCCAGCAGTTTCCAGGGGGGCGGGGCCAACGTCCTGACTTTC. This translates into CASSFQGGGANVLTF.

The CDR3 DNA sequence: TGCGCCAGCATTCCCCAGACAGGGGGGAACACTGAAGCTTTCTTT. Protein sequence: CASIPQTGGNTEAFF. This chain uses TRBV5-1 with TRBJ1-1; TRBD1 matches at 9 bases. The CDR3 consists of 15 residues. Germline V gene data show CDR1 as SGHRS and CDR2 as YFSETQ. V trimming: 6 bases; J trimming: 1 base; junction bases outside the gene matches: 7. Looking up the rest from reference TRBV5-1 and TRBJ1-1 gives the full variable domain: KAGVTQTPRYLIKTRGQQVTLSCSPISGHRSVSWYQQTPGQGLQFLFEYFSETQRNKGNFPGRFSGRQFSNSRSEMNVSTLELGDSALYLCASIPQTGGNTEAFFGQGTRLTVV.

The chain is built from TRBV12-5 and TRBJ2-5, with 9 bases lining up with TRBD1. CDR3 size: 15 residues. With 1 base clipped from V and 5 bases from J, the junction kept 5 bases outside the gene matches. CDR1 is LGHNT and CDR2 is FRNRAP in the germline V gene. CDR3 sequence reads: CASGLGDRVVETQYF. In DNA, the CDR3 is TGTGCTAGTGGTTTGGGGGACAGGGTTGTGGAGACCCAGTACTTC.

Note on this clone: Other DNA sequences of this sample code for an identical CDR3. The chain uses TRBV19 and TRBJ1-1; tentative D call: TRBD1 (6 bases). Germline CDR1 is LNHDA and CDR2 is SQIVND (reference sequence). The V end lost 4 bases, the J end lost 3 bases, and 9 bases lay between the germline ends. The CDR3 contains 13 residues. In DNA form, the CDR3 reads TGTGCCAGTAGTAGCCGGACAGACACTGAAGCTTTCTTT. It specifies CASSSRTDTEAFF.

CDR3 protein: CASTIPLVSGANVLTF. The CDR3 DNA follows: TGTGCCAGCACCATCCCCCTAGTCTCTGGGGCCAACGTCCTGACTTTC. This chain joins TRBV7-3 and TRBJ2-6; D is ambiguous. Germline lookup yields CDR1 SGHTA and CDR2 FQGTGA. Trimming removed 7 bases from V and 0 bases from J, with 13 bases in between. The CDR3 totals 16 residues.

V and J are TRBV5-4 and TRBJ2-3, with 11 positions matching TRBD2. There are 17 residues in the CDR3. The germline V gene has CDR1 SGHNT and CDR2 YYREEE (reference sequence). V shed 4 bases and J 6 bases; nucleotides not matched to a gene: 13. The CDR3 DNA sequence: TGTGCCAGCAGCCTCGGACTAGCGGGTGGGTTTGTGGATACGCAGTATTTT. It translates to CASSLGLAGGFVDTQYF.

The chain joins TRBV7-8 to TRBJ2-5, with 11 bases that match TRBD2. The ends lost 5 bases at V and 7 bases at J; junction bases unmatched: 12. This CDR3 spans 16 amino acids. Germline V gene lookup returns CDR1 SGHVS and CDR2 FQNEAQ. The CDR3 loop is CASSPGVAGGLGTQYF. In DNA form, the CDR3 reads TGTGCCAGCAGCCCGGGGGTAGCGGGAGGGCTTGGGACCCAGTACTTC.

This clone was detected only once. This chain uses TRBV7-2 with TRBJ1-5, with D possibly TRBD1 on 6 matching bases. Per the germline V gene, CDR1 is SGHTA and CDR2 is FQGNSA. V lost 2 bases and J lost 1, with 12 bases in between. The CDR3 has 16 residues. The CDR3 loop is CASSLMGAPSNQPQHF. The DNA for the CDR3 is TGTGCCAGCAGCTTAATGGGGGCGCCCAGCAATCAGCCCCAGCATTTT.

The CDR3 is CASSRDRTPGDEKLFF. The DNA of the CDR3 is TGTGCCAGCAGCCGGGACAGGACTCCGGGCGATGAAAAACTGTTTTTT. The genes are TRBV21-1 and TRBJ1-4; the D call in the table, TRBD1, was not verified against the DNA. TRBV21-1 is flagged as a pseudogene. CDR3 length: 16 residues.

The chain couples TRBV23-1 to TRBJ2-1; 9 bases align to TRBD1. TRBV23-1 counts as an open reading frame of uncertain function. The CDR3 spans 16 residues. V was pared by 6 bases and J by 12 bases, with 18 bases of the junction left unmatched. The CDR3 protein is CASREIKGTGIVGQFF. The CDR3 DNA follows: TGCGCCAGCAGAGAGATAAAGGGGACAGGGATTGTAGGGCAGTTCTTC.

A few counts support this clone. Other DNA sequences of this sample code for an identical CDR3. This rearrangement joins TRBV11-2 to TRBJ2-7, with 10 bases lining up with TRBD1. V lost 8 bases to trimming and J lost 2 bases; unmatched junction nucleotides: 9. The germline gives CDR1 SGHAT, CDR2 FQNNGV. CDR3 length: 15 amino acids. The DNA of the CDR3 is TGTGCCAGCTCTCTTCGGACAGGGGGAACCTACGAGCAGTACTTC. Amino acid sequence: CASSLRTGGTYEQYF.

The rearrangement joins TRBV27 to TRBJ2-1, with 9 positions matching TRBD2. This CDR3 has 17 amino acids. J lost 8 bases, V lost 2 bases, and 13 bases had no gene match. Looked up from germline, CDR1 is MNHEY and CDR2 is SMNVEV (reference sequence). CDR3 nucleotide sequence: TGTGCCAGCAGTTTAATTTGGGGCGGGAGGGCCGTGGATGAGCAGTTCTTC. Translating gives CASSLIWGGRAVDEQFF.

The chain recombines TRBV7-2 with TRBJ1-3; 10 bases agree with TRBD1. This CDR3 has 15 residues. J gave up 5 bases and V 3 bases, and 4 bases lay outside the gene matches. Germline assignment: CDR1 SGHTA and CDR2 FQGNSA. CDR3 DNA: TGTGCCAGCAGCTTTGGACAGGGGGTGCGAAACACCATATATTTT. Its protein product is CASSFGQGVRNTIYF.

This chain joins TRBV6-1 and TRBJ1-1; 11 bases agree with TRBD1. J lost 6 bases, V lost 1 base, and 10 bases had no gene match. Germline values: CDR1 MNHNS, CDR2 SASEGT. The CDR3 is 17 amino acids. In DNA form, the CDR3 reads TGTGCCAGCAGTGAAGGGGGACAGGGGGTGGCTACACCTGAAGCTTTCTTT. Residues: CASSEGGQGVATPEAFF.

The chain employs TRBV11-2 and TRBJ1-2; D is perhaps TRBD1 (5 bases). From germline, CDR1 is SGHAT and CDR2 FQNNGV. The CDR3 runs 15 residues. V gave up 4 bases and J gave up 2 bases, with 14 bases separating them. DNA of the CDR3: TGTGCCAGCAGCTGGACTCGGGACTCGAACTATGGCTACACCTTC. It specifies CASSWTRDSNYGYTF.

As concerns this clone: This sample also contains other DNA sequences that code for the same CDR3. The chain recombines TRBV7-3 with TRBJ2-5, with a tentative D call TRBD1 (6 bases). Germline CDR1 reads SGHTA; CDR2 reads FQGTGA. Trimming stripped 0 bases from V and 5 bases from J, with 13 bases between. The CDR3 is 15 amino acids. The CDR3 here is CASSLTGQRGETQYF. CDR3 coding DNA: TGTGCCAGCAGCTTAACTGGGCAAAGGGGGGAGACCCAGTACTTC.

The V call is TRBV28, the J call TRBJ2-3; weak D call: TRBD2 (6 bases). The germline CDR1 and CDR2 sequences are MDHEN and SYDVKM. CDR3 length equals 18 residues. V lost 1 base, J lost 0 bases, and 17 bases lay in between. The CDR3 DNA is TGTGCCAGCAGTTTATCGGGACTCGTTGGGGGTAGCACAGATACGCAGTATTTT. It codes for CASSLSGLVGGSTDTQYF.

This chain uses TRBV5-6 with TRBJ2-7; TRBD1 agrees at 9 bases. The length of the CDR3 is 15 residues. CDR1 is SGHDT, CDR2 YYEEEE, per germline. With 4 bases clipped from V and 2 bases from J, the junction kept 7 bases outside the gene matches. DNA of the CDR3: TGTGCCAGCAGCCTGGGACAGGGAGAGGCCTACGAGCAGTACTTC. This codes for CASSLGQGEAYEQYF.

V gene TRBV7-6 combines with J gene TRBJ2-2, with 15 bases fitting TRBD2. Germline V lookup: CDR1 SGHVS, CDR2 FNYEAQ. Unmatched junction bases numbered 8, after V lost 5 bases and J lost 4 bases. This CDR3 contains 18 residues. The CDR3 DNA is TGTGCCAGCAGCCAGGGACTAGCGGGAGGTTCGGGCACCGGGGAGCTGTTTTTT. Translating it yields CASSQGLAGGSGTGELFF.

This clone showed up just once. Other DNA sequences from this sample encode an identical CDR3 as well. V usage is TRBV19 and J usage is TRBJ2-3; weak D call: TRBD2 (6 bases). V dropped 3 bases and J dropped 5 bases, with 15 bases sitting between them. The CDR3 is 15 amino acids. Germline CDR1 is LNHDA and CDR2 is SQIVND (reference sequence). The CDR3 region is CASSMGLAGGDTQYF. DNA of the CDR3: TGTGCCAGTAGTATGGGACTGGCCGGGGGAGATACGCAGTATTTT.

V usage is TRBV7-3 and J usage is TRBJ1-1, with D possibly matching TRBD1 (5 bases). Trimming removed 5 bases at V and 5 bases at J, with 15 bases between. This CDR3 region has 14 residues. Germline CDR1 SGHTA, CDR2 FQGTGA. The CDR3 DNA is TGTGCCAGCAGCCAAGACGACAGCGGGACTGAAGCTTTCTTT. Translating it yields CASSQDDSGTEAFF.

The CDR3 nucleotides are TGTGCCAGTAGTCCACCGGGACTAGCGGGAGCCGGTGGTGGGGTCACTGATACGCAGTATTTT. Its translation is CASSPPGLAGAGGGVTDTQYF. The genes are TRBV19 and TRBJ2-3; 14 bases fit TRBD2. This CDR3 has 21 amino acids. Germline V lookup: CDR1 LNHDA, CDR2 SQIVND (reference sequence). Germline trimming cut 5 bases from V and 6 bases from J; bases unmatched to any gene: 22.

The chain carries TRBV6-2 or TRBV6-3 and TRBJ1-1; 12 bases line up with TRBD1. CDR3 size: 15 residues. The germline gives CDR1 MNHEY, CDR2 SVGEGT. V lost 4 bases, J lost 3 bases, and 3 bases stayed unmatched. This CDR3 reads CASSSGTGGHTEAFF. For the CDR3, the DNA is TGTGCCAGCAGTTCCGGGACAGGGGGCCACACTGAAGCTTTCTTT.